These 5 T cell receptor beta chains were all obtained from the same sample, sequenced in a study of T cell repertoires and HLA-DP antigens. The method was immunoSEQ multiplex PCR; TCRdb's version includes in-frame clones alone and lacks a portion of them. The sample contains 1,500 to 2,000 clones, around three quarters of which appear only once. CD4+ cells expanded for about 14 days were restimulated roughly 25 h with allogeneic-DPB1 HeLa cells. Retrovirally transduced HeLa cells with HLA-DPA1/DPB1, HLA-DM, invariant chain and CD80 served as stimulators. The sequencing input was CD137- CD4+ T cells from cultured PBMCs. The receptors originated from a man aged 45-65 years in good health and CMV-seronegative.

This clone was detected a few times. This chain connects TRBV30 to TRBJ2-2; 7 bases align to TRBD1. The V and J ends lost 5 bases and 3 bases, in that order; junction bases with no gene match: 9. Germline V gene sequence: CDR1 GTSNPN, CDR2 SVGIG (reference sequence). The CDR3 covers 15 residues. CDR3 nucleotide sequence: TGTGCCTGGGGAAAGGGGACAGCCGACACCGGGGAGCTGTTTTTT. Translation gives CAWGKGTADTGELFF.

This rearrangement joins TRBV20-1 to TRBJ1-1, with D unclear. This CDR3 is 11 amino acids long. V shed 4 bases and J shed 9 bases, with 12 bases lying between them. Germline V gene sequence: CDR1 DFQATT, CDR2 SNEGSKA (reference sequence). Here the CDR3 DNA reads TGCAGTGCTAAGAAGAATAGAAAAGCTTTCTTT. This gives the protein CSAKKNRKAFF.

The rearrangement links TRBV28 to TRBJ1-2, with TRBD1 as a possible D gene (5 bases). The V end lost 2 bases, the J end lost 1 base, and 8 bases lay between the germline ends. From germline, CDR1 is MDHEN and CDR2 SYDVKM. The CDR3 extends over 14 amino acids. The CDR3 region has the DNA TGTGCCAGCAGTTTAGACAGAGTTAACTATGGCTACACCTTC. Its translation is CASSLDRVNYGYTF.

V is TRBV5-1 and J is TRBJ2-5; D could derive from TRBD1 or TRBD2 (7 bases each). Between the trimmed V and J ends, which lost 3 bases and 1 base, there was a span of 13 bases. This CDR3 has 15 amino acids. Germline V CDR1 and CDR2: SGHRS, YFSETQ. The CDR3 here is CASSSTGRGQETQYF. CDR3 nucleotides: TGCGCCAGCAGCTCGACAGGGAGGGGCCAAGAGACCCAGTACTTC. The complete variable domain, with remaining parts taken from reference TRBV5-1 and TRBJ2-5, reads KAGVTQTPRYLIKTRGQQVTLSCSPISGHRSVSWYQQTPGQGLQFLFEYFSETQRNKGNFPGRFSGRQFSNSRSEMNVSTLELGDSALYLCASSSTGRGQETQYFGPGTRLLVL.

The CDR3 region has the DNA TGTGCCAGCAGCTTAGGTCTAGCGGGAGGACCTAAACTAGATACGCAGTATTTT. Translation: CASSLGLAGGPKLDTQYF. The rearrangement links TRBV11-2 to TRBJ2-3, with 11 bases that match TRBD2. The CDR3 extends over 18 amino acids. J was trimmed by 5 bases and V by 1 base; bases with no gene match: 11. Germline V gene lookup returns CDR1 SGHAT and CDR2 FQNNGV.